Following are 19 T cell receptor beta chains from one sample sequenced in a study of cytomegalovirus exposure and HLA in healthy donors. Sequenced by immunoSEQ multiplex PCR; TCRdb stores in-frame clones only, minus some. The sample consists of roughly 280,000 clones, about 86% of them appearing once. Sequenced sample: PBMCs. These TCRs come from a woman between 18 and 30 years old in good health and CMV-seronegative.

This chain uses TRBV18 with TRBJ1-1; 10 bases fit TRBD1. V gave up 6 bases and J gave up 4 bases; unmatched junction bases: 11. The CDR3 is 16 residues long. Germline assignment: CDR1 KGHSH and CDR2 LQKENI. CDR3 amino acids: CASSFRDRGGGTEAFF. CDR3 sequence (DNA): TGTGCCAGCTCCTTCAGGGACAGGGGTGGGGGCACTGAAGCTTTCTTT.

In DNA form, the CDR3 reads TGTGCCAGCGGGGAGACTGGGGCCAACGTCCTGACTTTC. Protein: CASGETGANVLTF. J is TRBJ2-6 and V is TRBV9, with D perhaps matching TRBD2 (5 bases). CDR1 and CDR2 (germline): SGDLS, YYNGEE. The CDR3 loop spans 13 amino acids. V gave up 7 bases and J gave up 2 bases, with 7 bases separating them.

The chain joins TRBV9 to TRBJ2-1; 9 bases are a match to TRBD2. The CDR3 extends over 15 amino acids. V lost 5 bases, J lost 0 bases, and 3 bases stayed unmatched. Germline lookup yields CDR1 SGDLS and CDR2 YYNGEE. As DNA, the CDR3 is TGTGCCAGCAGGTTTAGCGGGAGCTCCTACAATGAGCAGTTCTTC. Translated: CASRFSGSSYNEQFF.

The chain combines TRBV6-5 with TRBJ1-2; D is undetermined. Trimming stripped 4 bases from V and 2 bases from J, with 14 bases between. The CDR3 is 15 amino acids. In germline, CDR1 is MNHEY, CDR2 SVGAGI. The CDR3 protein is CASSSQGTVNYGYTF. The CDR3, as DNA: TGTGCCAGCAGTTCTCAAGGCACAGTCAACTATGGCTACACCTTC.

The chain is built from TRBV30 and TRBJ2-3; 13 nucleotides agree with TRBD2. Germline CDR1 GTSNPN, CDR2 SVGIG (reference sequence). The CDR3 totals 16 residues. J lost 3 bases, V lost 3 bases, and 6 bases had no gene match. The chain's CDR3 is CAWSLGLAGVTDTQYF. For the CDR3, the DNA is TGTGCCTGGAGCCTCGGACTAGCGGGAGTAACAGATACGCAGTATTTT.

This chain uses TRBV9 with TRBJ1-4, with 10 bases fitting TRBD1. The CDR3 has 15 residues. V shed 2 bases, J shed 8 bases, and the junction held 6 bases outside the gene matches. Germline V gene data show CDR1 as SGDLS and CDR2 as YYNGEE. DNA of the CDR3: TGTGCCAGCAGCGTGGTGGGACAGGGGCGGGAAAAACTGTTTTTT. Residues: CASSVVGQGREKLFF. Full variable domain (outside the CDR3, taken from reference TRBV9 and TRBJ1-4): DSGVTQTPKHLITATGQRVTLRCSPRSGDLSVYWYQQSLDQGLQFLIQYYNGEERAKGNILERFSAQQFPDLHSELNLSSLELGDSALYFCASSVVGQGREKLFFGSGTQLSVL.

CDR3 nucleotide sequence: TGTGCCAGTCGGGAGGAGACCCAGTACTTC. This codes for CASREETQYF. The chain carries TRBV25-1 and TRBJ2-5; D is perhaps TRBD2 (6 bases). Between the trimmed V and J ends, which lost 9 bases and 5 bases, there was a span of 7 bases. This CDR3 has 10 amino acids. Germline-derived CDR1 and CDR2 are MGHDK and SYGVNS.

This chain joins TRBV18 and TRBJ2-5; D perhaps matches TRBD2 (6 bases). The V end was cut by 0 bases, the J end by 5 bases, with 16 bases between. Per germline, CDR1 KGHSH and CDR2 LQKENI. This CDR3 comprises 16 residues. CDR3 in amino acids: CASSPPGSRERETQYF. Written as DNA, the CDR3 is TGTGCCAGCTCACCACCGGGTTCTCGGGAGAGGGAGACCCAGTACTTC.

This chain links TRBV5-1 with TRBJ2-1; 10 positions agree with TRBD2. The CDR3 is made up of 18 amino acids. Germline loops: CDR1 SGHRS, CDR2 YFSETQ. J was trimmed by 2 bases and V by 0 bases; bases with no gene match: 8. The CDR3 bases are TGCGCCAGCAGCTTGGTGCTAGCGGGAGACCATCCCTACAATGAGCAGTTCTTC. The encoded protein is CASSLVLAGDHPYNEQFF.

The chain uses TRBV5-1 and TRBJ2-7; tentatively, D is TRBD1 (5 bases). The CDR3 is 12 amino acids. Germline loops: CDR1 SGHRS, CDR2 YFSETQ. The V and J ends lost 4 bases and 3 bases respectively, with 8 bases between them. CDR3 sequence reads: CASSQQGYEQYF. In nucleotides, the CDR3 is TGCGCCAGCAGCCAGCAGGGCTACGAGCAGTACTTC.

The chain uses TRBV4-1 and TRBJ1-5; D possibly corresponds to TRBD1 (5 bases). The V and J ends lost 3 bases and 6 bases respectively, with 15 bases between them. Germline V gives CDR1 MGHRA, CDR2 YSYEKL. The CDR3 runs 15 residues. CDR3: CASSHPGGTGQPQHF. The CDR3 bases are TGCGCCAGCAGCCACCCTGGGGGGACCGGTCAGCCCCAGCATTTT.

The rearrangement links TRBV7-9 to TRBJ2-3; 13 positions agree with TRBD2. Germline V lookup: CDR1 SEHNR, CDR2 FQNEAQ (reference sequence). This CDR3 comprises 18 residues. Trimming took 5 bases from V and 6 from J; bases not matched to a gene: 14. The CDR3: CASSLSPLTSGGADTQYF. CDR3 coding DNA: TGTGCCAGCAGCCTCAGCCCCCTCACTAGCGGGGGGGCGGATACGCAGTATTTT.

On this clone itself: The same CDR3 arises from other DNA sequences in this sample as well. The J gene is TRBJ1-5, the V gene TRBV30, with D perhaps matching TRBD1 (5 bases). Germline lookup yields CDR1 GTSNPN and CDR2 SVGIG (reference sequence). Trimming pared 0 bases from V and 5 bases from J, leaving 8 bases between. The CDR3 is 13 residues long. CDR3 sequence: CAWSVQGDQPQHF. The CDR3 coding sequence is TGTGCCTGGAGTGTTCAAGGGGATCAGCCCCAGCATTTT. Supplemented by reference TRBV30 and TRBJ1-5, the full variable domain reads SQTIHQWPATLVQPVGSPLSLECTVEGTSNPNLYWYRQAAGRGLQLLFYSVGIGQISSEVPQNLSASRPQDRQFILSSKKLLLSDSGFYLCAWSVQGDQPQHFGDGTRLSIL.

This clone was seen just once. The rearrangement joins TRBV6-4 to TRBJ2-3; TRBD2 matches at 7 bases. The V and J ends lost 4 bases and 1 base, in that order; junction bases with no gene match: 2. This CDR3 comprises 14 residues. Germline CDR1 and CDR2: MRHNA and SNTAGT. CDR3 region: CASSAGGGTDTQYF. The CDR3 DNA reads as TGTGCCAGCAGTGCGGGGGGAGGCACAGATACGCAGTATTTT.

This clone was seen once. The chain combines TRBV5-1 with TRBJ2-7; TRBD1 matches at 7 bases. This CDR3 has 14 residues. From germline, CDR1 is SGHRS and CDR2 YFSETQ. V lost 10 bases to trimming and J lost 2 bases; unmatched junction nucleotides: 12. The CDR3 DNA is TGCGCCTCCAGTAGCCGGGACAGTCCCTACGAGCAGTACTTC. Its translation: CASSSRDSPYEQYF.

The chain combines TRBV28 with TRBJ1-6; tentatively, D is TRBD1 (5 bases). This CDR3 is built from 17 residues. With 4 bases removed from V and 3 bases from J, the gap between germline ends came to 16 bases. CDR1 is MDHEN, CDR2 SYDVKM, per germline. CDR3: CASSSDRLDFYNSPLHF. DNA for the CDR3: TGTGCCAGCAGTTCTGACAGACTCGACTTCTATAATTCACCCCTCCACTTT.

The chain combines TRBV27 with TRBJ2-5; TRBD2 aligns across 12 bases. Germline-derived CDR1 and CDR2 are MNHEY and SMNVEV (reference sequence). The CDR3 is 17 residues long. V was pared by 3 bases and J by 4 bases, with 9 bases of the junction left unmatched. The DNA for the CDR3 is TGTGCCAGCAGTTTTCGGTCTAGCGGGAGGGCCAGAGAGACCCAGTACTTC. This translates into CASSFRSSGRARETQYF.

The chain employs TRBV10-3 and TRBJ2-2; D is possibly TRBD1 (6 bases). In germline, CDR1 is ENHRY, CDR2 SYGVKD. Trimming stripped 0 bases from V and 8 bases from J, with 13 bases between. CDR3 size: 15 residues. CDR3 in amino acids: CAISESMQGRGELFF. As DNA, the CDR3 is TGTGCCATCAGTGAGTCGATGCAGGGGCGGGGGGAGCTGTTTTTT.

The chain joins TRBV2 to TRBJ1-1, with TRBD1 identical over 7 bases. V shed 6 bases and J 1 base; nucleotides not matched to a gene: 8. CDR1 is SNHLY, CDR2 FYNNEI, per germline. The CDR3 totals 15 residues. The CDR3 protein is CASSQDRVENTEAFF. The CDR3 coding sequence is TGTGCCAGCAGCCAAGACAGGGTTGAGAACACTGAAGCTTTCTTT.